The 15 T cell receptor beta chains presented below share a single source sample, sequenced in a study of B cell selection in AIRE deficiency. Sorting defined conventional CD4 T cells as CD4+CD127+. Clones were sequenced by immunoSEQ multiplex PCR, and TCRdb holds only the in-frame ones, with some missing. The profile shows more than 25,000 clones, roughly 96% of them singletons. The source material was CD4+CD127+ conventional T cells sorted from PBMCs. The receptors come from a human donor in good health.

This chain connects TRBV10-3 to TRBJ1-1; TRBD1 matches at 9 bases. Germline V gene sequence: CDR1 ENHRY, CDR2 SYGVKD. This CDR3 has 13 amino acids. J lost 7 bases, V lost 2 bases, and 2 bases had no gene match. The CDR3 region is CAISEDRGNEAFF. The CDR3 region has the DNA TGTGCCATCAGTGAGGACAGGGGGAATGAAGCTTTCTTT.

J is TRBJ1-1 and V is TRBV27; D is ambiguous. The V end was cut by 7 bases, the J end by 1 base, with 10 bases between. CDR1 is MNHEY and CDR2 is SMNVEV in the germline V gene (reference sequence). The CDR3 sequence is 13 residues long. The CDR3 reads CASKPRPNTEAFF. The CDR3 bases are TGTGCCAGCAAGCCTAGGCCGAACACTGAAGCTTTCTTT.

The chain has TRBV5-5 and TRBJ1-4, with no clear D. Trimming left V 3 bases short and J 0 bases short, with 3 bases between. Germline-derived CDR1 and CDR2 are SGHKS and YYEKEE (reference sequence). This CDR3 is 13 amino acids long. The CDR3 nucleotides read TGTGCCAGCAGCTCCTCAACTAATGAAAAACTGTTTTTT. Translated, it gives CASSSSTNEKLFF.

V usage is TRBV27 and J usage is TRBJ1-3, with TRBD1 matching over 10 bases. Trimming removed 10 bases from V and 4 bases from J; junction bases left unmatched: 7. CDR1 and CDR2 from the germline V gene are MNHEY and SMNVEV (reference sequence). The CDR3 consists of 14 residues. The CDR3 DNA is TGTGCCACCGAGGACAGGGGGTCCGGAAACACCATATATTTT. Translation: CATEDRGSGNTIYF.

This rearrangement joins TRBV6-6 to TRBJ2-2; 9 nucleotides match TRBD1. The CDR3 runs to 16 residues. J was trimmed by 2 bases and V by 4 bases; bases with no gene match: 5. In germline, CDR1 is MNHNY, CDR2 SVGAGI (reference sequence). Here the CDR3 reads CASSFTGGGNTGELFF. Here the CDR3 DNA reads TGTGCCAGCAGTTTTACAGGGGGCGGTAACACCGGGGAGCTGTTTTTT.

V and J are TRBV29-1 and TRBJ1-1; D is undetermined. The V gene's germline CDR1 is SQVTM and CDR2 ANQGSEA. This CDR3 has 12 amino acids. Trimming shortened V by 5 bases and J by 2 bases, and 9 bases separated the two germline ends. The CDR3 DNA follows: TGCAGCGTTACTACACTTAACACTGAAGCTTTCTTT. The encoded protein is CSVTTLNTEAFF.

The genes are TRBV2 and TRBJ2-3; 12 positions agree with TRBD2. Per the germline V gene, CDR1 is SNHLY and CDR2 is FYNNEI. Trimming removed 8 bases from V and 5 bases from J; junction bases left unmatched: 5. CDR3 size: 14 residues. CDR3 coding DNA: TGTGCCAGCGGGCTAGCGGGGGGGCAAGATACGCAGTATTTT. Protein sequence: CASGLAGGQDTQYF.

The genes are TRBV5-1 and TRBJ2-2, with TRBD1 identical over 7 bases. Germline CDR1 and CDR2: SGHRS and YFSETQ. CDR3 length: 16 amino acids. J gave up 3 bases and V 7 bases, and 12 bases lay outside the gene matches. For the CDR3, the DNA is TGCGCCAGCGGGACAGCGGCCATAGTTTACACCGGGGAGCTGTTTTTT. Translated: CASGTAAIVYTGELFF.

This clone has a handful of counts. V and J are TRBV28 and TRBJ2-1; D is possibly TRBD2 (5 bases). The CDR3 spans 12 residues. The V and J ends lost 4 bases and 10 bases respectively, with 11 bases between them. Germline loops: CDR1 MDHEN, CDR2 SYDVKM. The CDR3 here is CASSSLSGEQFF. The CDR3 bases are TGTGCCAGCAGTTCATTGAGCGGAGAGCAGTTCTTC. Looking up the rest from reference TRBV28 and TRBJ2-1 gives the full variable domain: DVKVTQSSRYLVKRTGEKVFLECVQDMDHENMFWYRQDPGLGLRLIYFSYDVKMKEKGDIPEGYSVSREKKERFSLILESASTNQTSMYLCASSSLSGEQFFGPGTRLTVL.

The rearrangement joins TRBV7-3 to TRBJ1-3; D perhaps matches TRBD1 (5 bases). CDR1 is SGHTA and CDR2 is FQGTGA in the germline V gene. The V end was cut by 5 bases, the J end by 3 bases, with 8 bases between. The CDR3 has 13 residues. The CDR3: CASSPGYGNTIYF. CDR3 DNA sequence: TGTGCCAGCAGCCCAGGGTATGGAAACACCATATATTTT. The variable domain in full, completed from reference TRBV7-3 and TRBJ1-3, reads GAGVSQTPSNKVTEKGKYVELRCDPISGHTALYWYRQSLGQGPEFLIYFQGTGAADDSGLPNDRFFAVRPEGSVSTLKIQRTERGDSAVYLCASSPGYGNTIYFGEGSWLTVV.

This clone is a singleton in its sample. This rearrangement joins TRBV20-1 to TRBJ2-7; D not resolved. V lost 3 bases, J lost 5 bases, and 8 bases lay in between. Germline loops: CDR1 DFQATT, CDR2 SNEGSKA (reference sequence). The length of the CDR3 is 11 residues. The DNA for the CDR3 is TGCAGTGCTAGCGGCAATGACGAGCAGTACTTC. It encodes CSASGNDEQYF.

V is TRBV10-2 and J is TRBJ2-3; 7 nucleotides agree with TRBD2. The germline V gene encodes CDR1 WSHSY and CDR2 SAAADI. This CDR3 contains 14 residues. V was clipped by 4 bases and J by 2 bases; unmatched bases: 3. The CDR3 coding sequence is TGCGCCAGCAGTGTGGCGGGGGTCACAGATACGCAGTATTTT. Translation: CASSVAGVTDTQYF.

This chain links TRBV27 with TRBJ2-2; 8 bases are a match to TRBD2. J lost 6 bases, V lost 3 bases, and 12 bases had no gene match. The CDR3 is made up of 17 amino acids. From germline, CDR1 is MNHEY and CDR2 SMNVEV (reference sequence). CDR3 nucleotide sequence: TGTGCCAGCAGTTTTGCCAGCGGGAGTTTAGTCGCCGGGGAGCTGTTTTTT. Residues: CASSFASGSLVAGELFF.

This rearrangement joins TRBV4-1 to TRBJ1-6; possibly TRBD1 for D (6 bases). Trimming left V 4 bases short and J 4 bases short, with 11 bases between. The CDR3 loop spans 15 amino acids. Germline V lookup: CDR1 MGHRA, CDR2 YSYEKL. The CDR3 DNA follows: TGCGCCAGCAGCCTAAGGACAGTTTATAATTCACCCCTCCACTTT. This gives the protein CASSLRTVYNSPLHF.

This sequence joins TRBV19 and TRBJ1-1, with 7 positions matching TRBD1. CDR1 is LNHDA, CDR2 SQIVND, per germline (reference sequence). CDR3 length: 15 residues. Trimming at V came to 5 bases and at J to 0 bases, leaving 6 bases not matched to a gene. The CDR3: CASSSTGQVNTEAFF. CDR3 DNA: TGTGCCAGTAGTTCTACCGGACAGGTGAACACTGAAGCTTTCTTT.